These 23 T cell receptor beta chains were all obtained from the same sample, sequenced in a study of B cell selection in AIRE deficiency. Regulatory T cells were sorted as CD4+CD25hiCD127low/negative. Only in-frame clones appear in the TCRdb table, and some are missing; sequencing was by immunoSEQ multiplex PCR. The sample holds about 21,000 clones, 85% to 95% seen once. The sample was Tregs sorted from PBMCs. The receptors were sampled from a human donor with AIRE deficiency.

This sequence joins TRBV5-6 and TRBJ2-5; no reliable D call. The CDR3 extends over 11 amino acids. Germline values: CDR1 SGHDT, CDR2 YYEEEE. With 1 base removed from V and 4 bases from J, the gap between germline ends came to 2 bases. CDR3 nucleotide sequence: TGTGCCAGCAGCTTGCTAGAGACCCAGTACTTC. Translation gives CASSLLETQYF.

The chain recombines TRBV29-1 with TRBJ2-7; D is undetermined. V shed 4 bases and J shed 2 bases, with 6 bases lying between them. Germline-derived CDR1 and CDR2 are SQVTM and ANQGSEA. This CDR3 has 11 residues. For the CDR3, the DNA is TGCAGCGTTGTCGTGACCTACGAGCAGTACTTC. Translating it yields CSVVVTYEQYF.

This sequence joins TRBV5-1 and TRBJ2-1, with 12 bases that match TRBD2. V shed 5 bases, J shed 2 bases, and the junction held 11 bases outside the gene matches. Germline V gene sequence: CDR1 SGHRS, CDR2 YFSETQ. The CDR3 contains 18 residues. The DNA of the CDR3 is TGCGCCAGCAGGCTCTGGACTAGCGGGACCATAGCCTACAATGAGCAGTTCTTC. It translates to CASRLWTSGTIAYNEQFF.

The chain joins TRBV7-2 to TRBJ2-4, with 8 bases that match TRBD1. The J segment lost 7 bases and the V segment lost 4 bases, leaving 9 bases of the junction unmatched. From germline, CDR1 is SGHTA and CDR2 FQGNSA. The CDR3 has 15 residues. The CDR3 DNA reads TGTGCCAGCAGCTCCTCAGGACAGGGTGGGAACATTCAGTACTTC. Its translation is CASSSSGQGGNIQYF.

The chain joins TRBV11-2 to TRBJ1-1; D unresolved. The CDR3 runs 13 residues. The germline V gene encodes CDR1 SGHAT and CDR2 FQNNGV. V was pared by 1 base and J by 7 bases, with 10 bases between. The CDR3 region is CASSLVRSVEAFF. CDR3 sequence (DNA): TGTGCCAGCAGCTTAGTCCGGTCAGTTGAAGCTTTCTTT.

The CDR3 here is CASSEYPDNEQFF. CDR3 nucleotides: TGTGCCAGCAGTGAGTACCCCGACAATGAGCAGTTCTTC. J is TRBJ2-1 and V is TRBV6-1; unclear D gene. The CDR3 is 13 amino acids. The germline V and J ends were trimmed by 3 bases and 5 bases, with 8 bases remaining between them. Germline loops: CDR1 MNHNS, CDR2 SASEGT.

The chain combines TRBV30 with TRBJ2-5; 7 bases line up with TRBD2. The junction had 10 bases not matched to a gene; V was cut back by 1 base and J by 2 bases. The V gene's germline CDR1 is GTSNPN and CDR2 SVGIG (reference sequence). The CDR3 covers 16 residues. The DNA of the CDR3 is TGTGCCTGGAGTGAGCTAAGCGGGATGCTACAAGAGACCCAGTACTTC. It is translated as CAWSELSGMLQETQYF.

The table lists this clone with a few counts. The V call is TRBV6-6, the J call TRBJ1-3; D remains unclear. From germline, CDR1 is MNHNY and CDR2 SVGAGI (reference sequence). Trimming cost V 0 bases and J 8 bases, with 14 bases left between them. The CDR3 consists of 15 residues. CDR3 sequence (DNA): TGTGCCAGCAGTTACTCGATTCGAGGGTCGGACACCATATATTTT. This codes for CASSYSIRGSDTIYF.

The chain links TRBV7-9 to TRBJ1-1, with D hard to call. The CDR3 covers 15 residues. V lost 5 bases to trimming and J lost 5 bases, with 18 bases between them. The germline V gene has CDR1 SEHNR and CDR2 FQNEAQ (reference sequence). The CDR3 spells CASSLTSRGGTEAFF. CDR3 sequence (DNA): TGTGCCAGCAGCCTGACGTCTCGGGGAGGAACTGAAGCTTTCTTT.

The chain recombines TRBV10-3 with TRBJ1-6; 11 nucleotides agree with TRBD1. Germline V lookup: CDR1 ENHRY, CDR2 SYGVKD. V shed 8 bases, J shed 5 bases, and the junction held 14 bases outside the gene matches. CDR3 length equals 18 residues. CDR3 loop: CAISRVYGTGGNNSPLHF. Written as DNA, the CDR3 is TGTGCCATCTCTCGGGTTTACGGGACAGGGGGAAATAATTCACCCCTCCACTTT.

The genes are TRBV9 and TRBJ1-2; 7 bases fit TRBD1. The CDR3 has 18 residues. The V gene's germline CDR1 is SGDLS and CDR2 YYNGEE. Trimming removed 0 bases from V and 3 bases from J; junction bases left unmatched: 14. The CDR3 bases are TGTGCCAGCAGCGTAGATCCCTTCGGGGGACAGACTCACTATGGCTACACCTTC. Residues: CASSVDPFGGQTHYGYTF. The entire variable domain, with the rest obtained from reference TRBV9 and TRBJ1-2, is as follows: DSGVTQTPKHLITATGQRVTLRCSPRSGDLSVYWYQQSLDQGLQFLIQYYNGEERAKGNILERFSAQQFPDLHSELNLSSLELGDSALYFCASSVDPFGGQTHYGYTFGSGTRLTVV.

The chain uses TRBV28 and TRBJ2-5, with 13 positions matching TRBD2. The DNA matches TRBJ2-7 better at its end, which makes the J call doubtful. CDR3 length: 17 amino acids. The germline V gene encodes CDR1 MDHEN and CDR2 SYDVKM. Here the CDR3 reads CASSLTSGRVGYYEQYF. CDR3 in DNA: TGTGCCAGCAGTTTAACTAGCGGGAGGGTTGGATATTACGAGCAGTACTTC.

The sample holds one count of this clone. The chain employs TRBV19 and TRBJ2-6; D unresolved. CDR1 is LNHDA, CDR2 SQIVND, per germline (reference sequence). This CDR3 is built from 16 residues. V gave up 6 bases and J gave up 4 bases, with 16 bases separating them. This chain's CDR3 is CASRIRAGTGANVLTF. The CDR3 bases are TGTGCCAGTAGGATTAGAGCAGGTACGGGGGCCAACGTCCTGACTTTC.

The rearrangement uses TRBV6-5 and TRBJ1-6; D remains unclear. This CDR3 comprises 12 residues. The germline V gene encodes CDR1 MNHEY and CDR2 SVGAGI. Trimming cost V 6 bases and J 5 bases, with 5 bases left between them. The CDR3 reads CASSDNNSPLHF. The CDR3 region has the DNA TGTGCCAGCAGCGATAATAATTCACCCCTCCACTTT.

The rearrangement joins TRBV27 to TRBJ2-7, with 7 bases identical to TRBD1. Germline assignment: CDR1 MNHEY and CDR2 SMNVEV (reference sequence). This CDR3 region has 14 residues. V dropped 5 bases and J dropped 2; count of bases not matched to a gene: 6. The CDR3 DNA sequence: TGTGCCAGCAGTCGGCCGGGACAGACCTACGAGCAGTACTTC. As protein: CASSRPGQTYEQYF.

This clone appeared a single time. The chain uses TRBV7-7 and TRBJ2-6; D might be TRBD2 (6 bases). The ends were cut back, 5 bases at V and 5 bases at J, with 22 bases in the middle. The germline CDR1 and CDR2 sequences are SSHAT and FNYEAQ (reference sequence). The CDR3 is 18 residues long. The CDR3: CASSATLAPQSRANVLTF. The CDR3 nucleotides read TGTGCCAGCAGCGCAACGCTAGCGCCACAAAGTCGGGCCAACGTCCTGACTTTC.

The V gene is TRBV6-6, the J gene TRBJ2-5, with TRBD2 as a possible D gene (5 bases). Trimming cost V 0 bases and J 3 bases, with 5 bases left between them. This CDR3 is built from 13 residues. The V gene's germline CDR1 is MNHNY and CDR2 SVGAGI (reference sequence). In DNA form, the CDR3 reads TGTGCCAGCAGTTACTCCGGGGAAGAGACCCAGTACTTC. Its translation is CASSYSGEETQYF.

The chain carries TRBV7-3 and TRBJ2-1; 7 bases agree with TRBD2. The germline V gene has CDR1 SGHTA and CDR2 FQGTGA. V shed 5 bases and J 0 bases; nucleotides not matched to a gene: 4. This CDR3 region has 15 residues. The CDR3 DNA is TGTGCCAGCAGCCCCAGGGAGGGCTCCTACAATGAGCAGTTCTTC. It translates to CASSPREGSYNEQFF.

This clone showed up just once. V is TRBV29-1 and J is TRBJ2-3, with TRBD1 as a possible D gene (6 bases). Deletions cut 1 base from V and 2 bases from J, with 10 bases between. The CDR3 extends over 14 amino acids. Germline V gene lookup returns CDR1 SQVTM and CDR2 ANQGSEA. The DNA for the CDR3 is TGCAGCGTTGAAGCTAGGACAGCCACAGATACGCAGTATTTT. Translated: CSVEARTATDTQYF.

The rearrangement joins TRBV6-1 to TRBJ2-3; D not certain. This CDR3 comprises 13 residues. Germline CDR1 MNHNS, CDR2 SASEGT. Trimming stripped 4 bases from V and 4 bases from J, with 9 bases between. In DNA, the CDR3 is TGTGCCAGCAGTGCAGCATGGGCAGATACGCAGTATTTT. Translated: CASSAAWADTQYF.

V is TRBV10-2 and J is TRBJ2-7; 12 nucleotides align to TRBD2. With V trimmed by 7 bases and J by 0 bases, 13 bases remained unmatched. The CDR3 is 18 residues long. Germline CDR1 WSHSY, CDR2 SAAADI. The CDR3 nucleotides are TGCGCCAGCACAAAACTAGCGGGAGGCCTAAGAAGCTCCTACGAGCAGTACTTC. Its translation is CASTKLAGGLRSSYEQYF.

CDR3 nucleotide sequence: TGTGCCAGCACCCAGAGACTAGCGGCCCACTACGAGCAGTACTTC. Encoded protein: CASTQRLAAHYEQYF. The chain recombines TRBV28 with TRBJ2-7; 9 positions match TRBD2. Germline CDR1 reads MDHEN; CDR2 reads SYDVKM. The ends lost 7 bases at V and 3 bases at J; junction bases unmatched: 10. This CDR3 has 15 amino acids.

The chain links TRBV5-1 to TRBJ2-2; the D gene is possibly TRBD1 (5 bases). Trimming took off 2 bases at V and 7 bases at J, with 15 bases between the two ends. The CDR3 has 15 residues. CDR1 SGHRS and CDR2 YFSETQ come from the germline V gene. The CDR3 DNA reads as TGCGCCAGCAGCTTAGATACAGGAACTTTCGGGGAGCTGTTTTTT. Translation gives CASSLDTGTFGELFF. Filled out from reference TRBV5-1 and TRBJ2-2, the complete variable domain reads KAGVTQTPRYLIKTRGQQVTLSCSPISGHRSVSWYQQTPGQGLQFLFEYFSETQRNKGNFPGRFSGRQFSNSRSEMNVSTLELGDSALYLCASSLDTGTFGELFFGEGSRLTVL.